This T cell receptor (beta chain) was recorded in a study of CD8 T cells in Susac syndrome (dated by TCRdb to between 2017 and 2020). Turning to the overall study: Of the Susac syndrome patients who were sequenced, roughly six had clinically active disease and roughly eight were in clinical remission. At blood withdrawal, Susac syndrome patients were either therapy-naive, taking corticosteroids (in some cases with IVIg as well), or taking IVIg alone. Clonality of the CD8+ T cell repertoire was compared between around 13 healthy donors, about 14 Susac syndrome patients and roughly 16 multiple sclerosis patients. Whether CD8+ T cell activation and differentiation in Susac syndrome was antigen driven was tested using repertoire sequencing.

Paper-wide results and their limitations: Over 15 Susac-specific public clones were identified in the total CD8+ repertoire, and five or six Susac-specific public clones were identified in the CD8+ TEMRA repertoire. The TCR sequencing and HLA analysis was acknowledged to have included a relatively small number of individuals. CD8+ repertoires in Susac syndrome showed clonal expansion, which was highest in CD8+ TEMRA cells and was greater in clinically active patients than in remitting patients.

High-throughput TCR beta sequencing profiled peripheral blood CD8+ and CD4+ T cells from healthy donors, Susac syndrome patients and multiple sclerosis patients. Recently defined diagnostic criteria for definite or probable disease were met by the Susac syndrome patients. Bulk CD8+ and CD4+ T cells were purified magnetically by negative isolation, whereas CD8+ TEMRA cells were enriched by FACS. Blood was collected in EDTA tubes and processed within 24 hours, with PBMCs isolated through density gradient centrifugation. PBMCs intended for TCR sequencing were cryopreserved in liquid nitrogen and were subsequently thawed in a 37 degrees C water bath. A purity of at least 90% was achieved for sorted or isolated CD4+, CD8+ and CD8+ TEMRA cells. A note on this clonotype: This clone's antigen is unknown. No base quality information exists; no much larger clone differs at one position.

RNA was extracted using the RNeasy kit, and about 0.45 to 1 ug of the RNA was reverse transcribed with random hexamers. The immunoSEQ multiplex PCR assay, which covers 54 Vbeta and 13 Jbeta segments, was used to amplify TCR beta CDR3 regions. PCR amplification bias was corrected by using a synthetic template baseline for primer optimization and computational correction. The paper's processing steps were these. Reads were annotated to V, D and J genes according to IMGT and were analyzed with immunoSEQ Analyzer, with only productive sequences retained. Clonality was calculated as one minus the Shannon entropy normalized by log2 of the number of productive unique sequences. Public and private clones were assessed among the 100 most prevalent clones of each patient and control. A clone was defined as Susac-specific if it was absent from the healthy and MS cohorts, from over 1,000 published viral clones and from other ImmuneACCESS disease sequences. TCRdb took the public reads, trimmed them with fastp at Q25, ran MiXCR for clone calling and kept in-frame beta chains. Rows matching on CDR3 protein sequence are summarized as one entry with the most common DNA and genes. These V and J calls rely on TCRdb rather than the paper's analysis. A total of 70,000 to 100,000 distinct CDR3 sequences appear in this sample, roughly 95% of them only once. More than 0.55% of the sample lies in the top ten.

V loses 0 bases of germline sequence and J loses 0 bases, and the interval between the two ends is 6 bases. Spanning cysteine to phenylalanine, the CDR3 consists of 14 amino acids. Only the CDR3 region is kept as DNA, spanning 42 bases read in frame from base 1. CDR1 SGHRS and CDR2 YFSETQ were looked up in the germline V gene. This receptor was obtained from a human donor with Susac syndrome. The chain couples TRBV5-1 to TRBJ1-2; confidence is insufficient to name the D gene. The sequencing sample was made of CD8+ T cells from PBMCs. The CDR3: CASSLGSSNYGYTF. The DNA is as follows: TGCGCCAGCAGCTTGGGTTCCTCTAACTATGGCTACACCTTC.